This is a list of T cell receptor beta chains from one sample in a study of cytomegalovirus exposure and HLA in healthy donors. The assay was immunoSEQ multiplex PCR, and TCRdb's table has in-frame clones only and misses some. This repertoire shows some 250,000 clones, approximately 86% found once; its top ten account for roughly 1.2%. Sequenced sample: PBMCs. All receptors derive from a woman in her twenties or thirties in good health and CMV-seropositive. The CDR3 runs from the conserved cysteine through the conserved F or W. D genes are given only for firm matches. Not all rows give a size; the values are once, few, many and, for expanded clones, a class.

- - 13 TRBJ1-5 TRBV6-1 CASRSGYGQPQHF TGTGCCAGCAGGTCGGGGTACGGGCAGCCCCAGCATTTT
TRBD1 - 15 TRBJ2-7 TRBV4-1 CASSQVGTADYEQYF TGCGCCAGCAGCCAAGTTGGGACAGCAGACTACGAGCAGTACTTC
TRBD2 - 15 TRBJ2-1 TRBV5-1 CASSLFLAGYNEQFF TGCGCCAGCAGCTTGTTCCTAGCGGGCTACAATGAGCAGTTCTTC
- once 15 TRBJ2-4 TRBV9 CASSVEDSPGYIQYF TGTGCCAGCAGCGTAGAGGACTCTCCGGGGTACATTCAGTACTTC
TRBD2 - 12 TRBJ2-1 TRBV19 CASSTSGGEQFF TGTGCCAGTAGTACTAGCGGGGGTGAGCAGTTCTTC
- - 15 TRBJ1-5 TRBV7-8 CASSLEGGSNQPQHF TGTGCCAGCAGCTTAGAAGGAGGTAGCAATCAGCCCCAGCATTTT
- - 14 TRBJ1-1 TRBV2 CASFRPTLDAEAFF TGTGCCAGTTTTAGACCGACTTTAGACGCTGAAGCTTTCTTT
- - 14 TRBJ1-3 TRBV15 CATSSPAGGNTIYF TGTGCCACCAGCAGTCCTGCCGGGGGAAACACCATATATTTT
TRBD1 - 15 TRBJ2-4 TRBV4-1 CASSQGTGFENIQYF TGCGCCAGCAGCCAGGGGACAGGGTTTGAAAACATTCAGTACTTC
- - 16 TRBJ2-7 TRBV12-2 CASRPRTSGSTYEQYF TGTGCAAGTCGCCCGAGGACTAGCGGGAGTACCTACGAGCAGTACTTC
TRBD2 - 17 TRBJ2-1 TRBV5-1 CASSLGPGLATYNEQFF TGCGCCAGCAGCTTGGGGCCGGGACTAGCGACCTACAATGAGCAGTTCTTC
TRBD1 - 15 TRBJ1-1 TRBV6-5 CASSYRGQGATEAFF TGTGCCAGCAGTTACCGCGGACAGGGGGCCACTGAAGCTTTCTTT
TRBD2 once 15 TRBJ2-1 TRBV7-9 CASSFERDYNNEQFF TGTGCCAGCAGCTTCGAACGGGACTATAACAATGAGCAGTTCTTC
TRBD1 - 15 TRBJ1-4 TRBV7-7 CASSLASGGGEKLFF TGTGCCAGCAGCTTAGCCTCAGGGGGCGGTGAAAAACTGTTTTTT
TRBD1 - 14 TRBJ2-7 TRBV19 CASGRGTGTYEQYF TGTGCCAGTGGGCGGGGGACAGGGACCTACGAGCAGTACTTC
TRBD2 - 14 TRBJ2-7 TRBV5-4 CASSPSGGAYEQYF TGTGCCAGCAGCCCTAGCGGGGGAGCCTACGAGCAGTACTTC
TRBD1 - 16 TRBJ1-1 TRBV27 CASSPSPGTVNTEAFF TGTGCCAGCAGTCCGAGTCCCGGGACAGTGAACACTGAAGCTTTCTTT
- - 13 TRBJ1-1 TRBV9 CASSDRGNTEAFF TGTGCCAGCAGTGATAGGGGGAACACTGAAGCTTTCTTT
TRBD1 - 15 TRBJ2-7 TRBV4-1 CASSRETGTVYEQYF TGCGCCAGCAGCCGAGAAACCGGGACAGTTTATGAGCAGTACTTC